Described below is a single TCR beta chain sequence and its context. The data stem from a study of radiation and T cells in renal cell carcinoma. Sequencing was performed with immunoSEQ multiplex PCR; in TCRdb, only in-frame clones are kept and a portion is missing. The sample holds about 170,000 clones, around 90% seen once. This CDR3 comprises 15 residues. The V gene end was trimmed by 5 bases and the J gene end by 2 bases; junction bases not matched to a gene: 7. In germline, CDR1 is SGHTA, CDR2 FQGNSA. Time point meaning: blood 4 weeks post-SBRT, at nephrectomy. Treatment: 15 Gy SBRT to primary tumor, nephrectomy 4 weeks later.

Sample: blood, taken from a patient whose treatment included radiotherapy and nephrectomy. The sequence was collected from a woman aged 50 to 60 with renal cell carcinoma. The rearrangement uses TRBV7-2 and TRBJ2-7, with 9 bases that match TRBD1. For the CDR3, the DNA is TGTGCCAGCAGCCCTGGACAGGGGAGTCCCTACGAGCAGTACTTC. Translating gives CASSPGQGSPYEQYF. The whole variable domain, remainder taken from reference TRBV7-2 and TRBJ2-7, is GAGVSQSPSNKVTEKGKDVELRCDPISGHTALYWYRQSLGQGLEFLIYFQGNSAPDKSGLPSDRFSAERTGGSVSTLTIQRTQQEDSAVYLCASSPGQGSPYEQYFGPGTRLTVT.